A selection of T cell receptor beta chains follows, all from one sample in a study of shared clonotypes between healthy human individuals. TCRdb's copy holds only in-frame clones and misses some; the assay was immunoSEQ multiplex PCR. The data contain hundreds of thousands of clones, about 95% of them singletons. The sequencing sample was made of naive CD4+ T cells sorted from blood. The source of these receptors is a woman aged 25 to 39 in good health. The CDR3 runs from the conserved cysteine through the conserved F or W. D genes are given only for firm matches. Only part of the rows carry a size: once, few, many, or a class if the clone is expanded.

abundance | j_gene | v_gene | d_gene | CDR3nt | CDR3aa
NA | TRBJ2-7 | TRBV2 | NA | TGTGCCAGCAGTCCCATGGGTCAGGGAAGGGACGAGCAGTACTTC | CASSPMGQGRDEQYF
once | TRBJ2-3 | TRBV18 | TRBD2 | TGTGCCAGCTCATCCCTAGCGGGTATGAGTACGGCAGATACGCAGTATTTT | CASSSLAGMSTADTQYF
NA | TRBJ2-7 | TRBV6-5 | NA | TGTGCCAGCAGGCGGGACGTAGGGTACGAGCAGTACTTC | CASRRDVGYEQYF
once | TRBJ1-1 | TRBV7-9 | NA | TGTGCCAGCAGCTTAAAGGGCCGCACTGAAGCTTTCTTT | CASSLKGRTEAFF
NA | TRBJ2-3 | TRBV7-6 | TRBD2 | TGTGCCAGCAGCTTAGGTAGCGGGAGGCAAGGTACGCAGTATTTT | CASSLGSGRQGTQYF
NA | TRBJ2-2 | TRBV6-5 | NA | TGTGCCAGCAGTGCAGGGAAGGACACCGGGGAGCTGTTTTTT | CASSAGKDTGELFF
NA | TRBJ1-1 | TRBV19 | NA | TGTGCCAGTAGCCTCACCCGGGGTATCACTGAAGCTTTCTTT | CASSLTRGITEAFF
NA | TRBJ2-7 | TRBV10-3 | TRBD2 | TGTGCCATCAGTGAGCTCGGACTAGCCGAGCAGTACTTC | CAISELGLAEQYF
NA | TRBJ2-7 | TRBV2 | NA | TGTGCCAGCAACCCAACCAGGCCAGGGGCGGAGCAGTACTTC | CASNPTRPGAEQYF
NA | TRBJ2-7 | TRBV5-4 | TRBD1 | TGTGCCAGCAGCCGGACAGGAGAATACGAGCAGTACTTC | CASSRTGEYEQYF
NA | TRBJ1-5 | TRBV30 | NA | TGTGCCTGGAGTCTCCCCGGGACGCATCATCAGCCCCAGCATTTT | CAWSLPGTHHQPQHF
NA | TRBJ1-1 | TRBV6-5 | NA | TGTGCCAGCACCGCTATTATGAACACTGAAGCTTTCTTT | CASTAIMNTEAFF
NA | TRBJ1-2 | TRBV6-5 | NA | TGTGCCAGCAGTTACCTGGGCAGGGTTGGTGGCTACACCTTC | CASSYLGRVGGYTF
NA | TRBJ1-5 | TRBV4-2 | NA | TGTGCCAGCAGCCAAGAAGATTCCAGGGACACCCCTGGATATCAGCCCCAGCATTTT | CASSQEDSRDTPGYQPQHF
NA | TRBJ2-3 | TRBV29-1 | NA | TGCAGCGCTTTGACTGCTTACACAGATACGCAGTATTTT | CSALTAYTDTQYF
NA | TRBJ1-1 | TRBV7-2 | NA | TGTGCCAGCAGTTATCTTAGGAACACTGAAGCTTTCTTT | CASSYLRNTEAFF
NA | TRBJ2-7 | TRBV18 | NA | TGTGCCAGCTCACCAGGGTCTGGCGAGCAGTACTTC | CASSPGSGEQYF
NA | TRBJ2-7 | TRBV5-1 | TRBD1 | TGCGCCAGCCGCTTTCTAAGGGGGACAGACCCCAGTGAGCAGTACTTC | CASRFLRGTDPSEQYF
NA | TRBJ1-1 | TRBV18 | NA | TGTGCCAGCTCCCAAGAGTGGGTGCTCGGCACTGAAGCTTTCTTT | CASSQEWVLGTEAFF
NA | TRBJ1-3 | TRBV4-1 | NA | TGCGCCAGCAGCCAACCGGCACAGATAGGAAACACCATATATTTT | CASSQPAQIGNTIYF
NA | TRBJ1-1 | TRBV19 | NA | TGTGCCAGTAGTCGTGGGGAGGGGGTGAACACTGAAGCTTTCTTT | CASSRGEGVNTEAFF
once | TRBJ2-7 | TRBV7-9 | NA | TGTGCCAGCAGCTCCTCAGGGGTTCGCGAGCAGTACTTC | CASSSSGVREQYF
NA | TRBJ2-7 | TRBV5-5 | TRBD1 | TGTGCCAGCAGTTATGCCGGGACAGGGGTAACCTACGAGCAGTACTTC | CASSYAGTGVTYEQYF
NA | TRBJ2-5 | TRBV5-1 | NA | TGCGCCAGCAGCTACAGGGCTGAGACCCAGTACTTC | CASSYRAETQYF
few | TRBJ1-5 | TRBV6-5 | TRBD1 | TGTGCCAGCAGTCCCCAAGGGACAGGGGATCAGCCCCAGCATTTT | CASSPQGTGDQPQHF
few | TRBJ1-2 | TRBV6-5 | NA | TGTGCCGCCAGGGGCCTCTCCCTGGAAGGCTACACCTTC | CAARGLSLEGYTF
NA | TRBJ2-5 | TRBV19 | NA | TGTGCCAGTAGCCCAGGAGAGACCCAGTACTTC | CASSPGETQYF